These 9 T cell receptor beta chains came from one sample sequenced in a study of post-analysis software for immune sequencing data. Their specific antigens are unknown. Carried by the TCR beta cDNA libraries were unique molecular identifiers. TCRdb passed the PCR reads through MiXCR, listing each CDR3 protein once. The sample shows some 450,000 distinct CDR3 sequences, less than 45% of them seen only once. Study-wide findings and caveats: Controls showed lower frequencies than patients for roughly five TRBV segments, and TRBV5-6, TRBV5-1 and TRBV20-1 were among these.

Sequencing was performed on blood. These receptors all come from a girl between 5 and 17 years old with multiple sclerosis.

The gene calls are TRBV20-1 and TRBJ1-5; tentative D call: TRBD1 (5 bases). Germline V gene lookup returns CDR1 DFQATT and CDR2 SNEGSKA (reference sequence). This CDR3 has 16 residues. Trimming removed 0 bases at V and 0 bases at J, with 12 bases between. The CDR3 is CSARDPGGNSNQPQHF. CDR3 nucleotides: TGCAGTGCTAGAGATCCGGGGGGTAATAGCAATCAGCCCCAGCATTTT.

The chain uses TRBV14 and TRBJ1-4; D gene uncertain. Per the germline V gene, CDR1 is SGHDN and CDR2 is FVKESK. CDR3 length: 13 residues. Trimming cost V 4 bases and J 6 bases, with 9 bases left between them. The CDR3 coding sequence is TGTGCCAGCAGCCGCGGGCCAGATGAAAAACTGTTTTTT. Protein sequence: CASSRGPDEKLFF. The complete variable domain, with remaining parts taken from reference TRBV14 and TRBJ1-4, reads EAGVTQFPSHSVIEKGQTVTLRCDPISGHDNLYWYRRVMGKEIKFLLHFVKESKQDESGMPNNRFLAERTGGTYSTLKVQPAELEDSGVYFCASSRGPDEKLFFGSGTQLSVL.

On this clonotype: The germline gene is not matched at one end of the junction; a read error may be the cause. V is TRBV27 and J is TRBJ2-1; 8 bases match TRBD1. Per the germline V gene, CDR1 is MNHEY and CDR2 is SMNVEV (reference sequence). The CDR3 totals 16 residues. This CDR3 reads CASSSPGTGIKNEQFF. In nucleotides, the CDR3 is TGTGCCAGCAGCTCTCCCGGGACAGGTATTAAGAATGAACAGTTCTTC.

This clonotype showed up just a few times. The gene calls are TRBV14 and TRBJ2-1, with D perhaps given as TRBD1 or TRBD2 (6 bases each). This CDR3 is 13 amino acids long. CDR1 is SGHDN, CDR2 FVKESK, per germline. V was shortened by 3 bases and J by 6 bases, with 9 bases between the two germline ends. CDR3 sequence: CASSHGGGNEQFF. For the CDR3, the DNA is TGTGCCAGCAGCCACGGAGGGGGCAATGAGCAGTTCTTC.

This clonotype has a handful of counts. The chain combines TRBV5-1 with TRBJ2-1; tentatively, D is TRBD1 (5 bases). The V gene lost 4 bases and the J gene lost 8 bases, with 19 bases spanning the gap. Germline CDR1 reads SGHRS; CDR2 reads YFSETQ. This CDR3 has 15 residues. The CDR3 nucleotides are TGCGCCAGCAGCCTGCTCGGTGTGGGGCAGGATGAGCAGTTCTTC. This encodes CASSLLGVGQDEQFF.

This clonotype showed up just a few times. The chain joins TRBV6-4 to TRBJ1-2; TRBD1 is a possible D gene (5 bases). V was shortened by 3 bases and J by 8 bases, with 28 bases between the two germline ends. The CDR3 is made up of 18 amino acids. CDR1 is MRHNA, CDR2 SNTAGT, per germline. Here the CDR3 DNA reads TGTGCCAGCAGTGATTATACCGGGACGGGTACGCCTGTTGGAGGCTACACCTTC. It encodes CASSDYTGTGTPVGGYTF.

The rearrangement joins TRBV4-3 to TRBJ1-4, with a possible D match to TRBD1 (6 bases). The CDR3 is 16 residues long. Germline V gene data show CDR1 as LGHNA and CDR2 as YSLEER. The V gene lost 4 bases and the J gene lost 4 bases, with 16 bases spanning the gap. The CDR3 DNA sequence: TGCGCCAGCAGCCCAAAAACAGGGATAAGTAATGAAAAACTGTTTTTT. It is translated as CASSPKTGISNEKLFF.

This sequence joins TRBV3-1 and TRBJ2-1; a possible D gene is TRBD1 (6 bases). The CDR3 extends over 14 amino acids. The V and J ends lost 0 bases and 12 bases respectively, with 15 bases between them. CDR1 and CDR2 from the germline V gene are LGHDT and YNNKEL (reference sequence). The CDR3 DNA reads TGTGCCAGCAGCCAAGAACCGGACAGCCTGGGGCAGTTCTTC. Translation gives CASSQEPDSLGQFF.

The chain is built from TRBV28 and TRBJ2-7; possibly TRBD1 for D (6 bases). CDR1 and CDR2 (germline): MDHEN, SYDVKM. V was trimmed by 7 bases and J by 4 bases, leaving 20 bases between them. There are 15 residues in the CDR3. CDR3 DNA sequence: TGTGCCAGCACCACTGGGGGCCTCCTTGGATACGAGCAGTACTTC. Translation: CASTTGGLLGYEQYF.